A single sample gave rise to the 22 T cell receptor beta chains below, sequenced in a study of long-term antiretroviral therapy in people with HIV. Samples were assayed with immunoSEQ v3.0 at survey level. Produced via immunoSEQ multiplex PCR; TCRdb's table is partial and in-frame only. The repertoire holds some 28,000 clones, approximately 95% seen once, with over 3% in the top ten. Here the sequenced sample was unsorted PBMCs, taken 5.3 years after starting antiretroviral therapy. The receptors originated from a man aged 50-59 years with HIV.

The chain recombines TRBV2 with TRBJ2-6, with D hard to call. Per germline, CDR1 SNHLY and CDR2 FYNNEI. V dropped 4 bases and J dropped 4 bases, with 17 bases sitting between them. This CDR3 has 17 residues. Written as DNA, the CDR3 is TGTGCCAGCAGTGGCGGCCCAGTGGATATGGGGGCCAACGTCCTGACTTTC. It is translated as CASSGGPVDMGANVLTF.

This chain connects TRBV6-1 to TRBJ2-7; D remains ambiguous. V lost 8 bases and J 2 bases, leaving 13 bases between the germline ends. Germline V gene sequence: CDR1 MNHNS, CDR2 SASEGT. The CDR3 is made up of 13 amino acids. The CDR3 region is CASVLQRTYEQYF. CDR3 bases: TGTGCCAGCGTTCTACAACGCACCTACGAGCAGTACTTC.

The gene calls are TRBV7-6 and TRBJ1-1; 8 bases fit TRBD1. The CDR3 loop spans 14 amino acids. Germline CDR1 reads SGHVS; CDR2 reads FNYEAQ. J lost 1 base, V lost 5 bases, and 3 bases had no gene match. The CDR3 reads CASSLGQGNTEAFF. The CDR3 DNA follows: TGTGCCAGCAGCCTCGGACAGGGGAACACTGAAGCTTTCTTT.

The chain recombines TRBV9 with TRBJ1-5; no reliable D call. The CDR3 is made up of 14 amino acids. Germline lookup yields CDR1 SGDLS and CDR2 YYNGEE. The V end was cut by 4 bases, the J end by 3 bases, with 11 bases between. In DNA, the CDR3 is TGTGCCAGCAGCCTTGGACGGTCCAATCAGCCCCAGCATTTT. It is translated as CASSLGRSNQPQHF.

The chain links TRBV30 to TRBJ1-1; D gene uncertain. The germline gives CDR1 GTSNPN, CDR2 SVGIG (reference sequence). The length of the CDR3 is 13 residues. V was pared by 2 bases and J by 2 bases, with 9 bases between. CDR3: CAWSFSSNTEAFF. The DNA for the CDR3 is TGTGCCTGGAGTTTCTCCTCCAACACTGAAGCTTTCTTT.

This rearrangement joins TRBV9 to TRBJ2-7, with TRBD1 identical over 11 bases. Germline V gives CDR1 SGDLS, CDR2 YYNGEE. This CDR3 spans 14 amino acids. Germline trimming cut 4 bases from V and 4 bases from J; bases unmatched to any gene: 4. The CDR3 DNA sequence: TGTGCCAGCAGCCCCAGGGACAGGGGGTACGAGCAGTACTTC. Translated, it gives CASSPRDRGYEQYF. The entire variable domain, with the rest obtained from reference TRBV9 and TRBJ2-7, is as follows: DSGVTQTPKHLITATGQRVTLRCSPRSGDLSVYWYQQSLDQGLQFLIQYYNGEERAKGNILERFSAQQFPDLHSELNLSSLELGDSALYFCASSPRDRGYEQYFGPGTRLTVT.

The chain employs TRBV2 and TRBJ2-7; 8 bases are a match to TRBD1. V was clipped by 5 bases and J by 5 bases; unmatched bases: 5. In germline, CDR1 is SNHLY, CDR2 FYNNEI. This CDR3 is 13 amino acids long. This CDR3 is CASSSGGPDEQYF. The CDR3 region has the DNA TGTGCCAGCAGTTCAGGGGGCCCAGACGAGCAGTACTTC.

V and J are TRBV7-6 and TRBJ2-4; 8 positions match TRBD2. Unmatched junction bases numbered 5, after V lost 1 base and J lost 3 bases. CDR1 and CDR2 from the germline V gene are SGHVS and FNYEAQ. This CDR3 has 16 amino acids. The DNA for the CDR3 is TGTGCCAGCAGCTTAGGACGGGGGGGTGACAAAAACATTCAGTACTTC. Protein: CASSLGRGGDKNIQYF. Based on the CDR3 plus reference TRBV7-6 and TRBJ2-4, the full variable domain is GAGVSQSPRYKVTKRGQDVALRCDPISGHVSLYWYRQALGQGPEFLTYFNYEAQQDKSGLPNDRFSAERPEGSISTLTIQRTEQRDSAMYRCASSLGRGGDKNIQYFGAGTRLSVL.

This rearrangement joins TRBV5-4 to TRBJ1-1; tentative D call: TRBD1 (6 bases). Germline V lookup: CDR1 SGHNT, CDR2 YYREEE (reference sequence). The CDR3 spans 14 residues. Trimming stripped 6 bases from V and 0 bases from J, with 12 bases between. The CDR3 sequence is CASNGGPLNTEAFF. The CDR3 DNA is TGTGCCAGCAACGGGGGGCCGCTGAACACTGAAGCTTTCTTT. Variable domain in full (rest from reference TRBV5-4 and TRBJ1-1): ETGVTQSPTHLIKTRGQQVTLRCSSQSGHNTVSWYQQALGQGPQFIFQYYREEENGRGNFPPRFSGLQFPNYSSELNVNALELDDSALYLCASNGGPLNTEAFFGQGTRLTVV.

The rearrangement links TRBV11-2 to TRBJ1-6, with 7 bases aligning to TRBD1. V shed 1 base, J shed 7 bases, and the junction held 4 bases outside the gene matches. This CDR3 region has 15 residues. Germline V CDR1 and CDR2: SGHAT, FQNNGV. CDR3 residues: CASSLGGQINSPLHF. The CDR3 coding sequence is TGTGCCAGCAGCTTAGGGGGACAGATAAATTCACCCCTCCACTTT.

The chain has TRBV6-5 and TRBJ2-7; D is unclear. The ends were cut back, 2 bases at V and 1 base at J, with 9 bases in the middle. Germline CDR1 reads MNHEY; CDR2 reads SVGAGI. The CDR3 runs to 14 residues. CDR3 DNA: TGTGCCAGCAGTTACCAGGCTATATCCTACGAGCAGTACTTC. It is translated as CASSYQAISYEQYF.

The chain has TRBV28 and TRBJ2-7; D not certain. The CDR3 totals 11 residues. Germline V gene lookup returns CDR1 MDHEN and CDR2 SYDVKM. V lost 6 bases and J lost 8, with 11 bases in between. CDR3 protein: CASSRYPQQYF. DNA of the CDR3: TGTGCCAGCAGCCGTTACCCCCAGCAGTACTTC.

Written as DNA, the CDR3 is TGTGCCAGCAGCCGAGGGGGGAGCACCTACGAGCAGTACTTC. Its protein is CASSRGGSTYEQYF. This sequence joins TRBV14 and TRBJ2-7; the D call may be TRBD1 or TRBD2 (6 bases each). From germline, CDR1 is SGHDN and CDR2 FVKESK. CDR3 size: 14 residues. V dropped 4 bases and J dropped 2 bases, with 12 bases sitting between them.

The chain carries TRBV27 and TRBJ1-1; no clear D gene. From germline, CDR1 is MNHEY and CDR2 SMNVEV (reference sequence). V was cut by 3 bases and J by 0 bases, with 8 bases left in between. This CDR3 is built from 14 residues. The CDR3 nucleotides are TGTGCCAGCAGTTTCCGGGGATTGAACACTGAAGCTTTCTTT. Encoded protein: CASSFRGLNTEAFF.

The rearrangement uses TRBV30 and TRBJ2-3, with unresolved D. The V end was cut by 0 bases, the J end by 0 bases, with 7 bases between. Germline CDR1 and CDR2: GTSNPN and SVGIG (reference sequence). The CDR3 covers 14 residues. The CDR3 region has the DNA TGTGCCTGGAGTGTATCTACTAGCACAGATACGCAGTATTTT. Translated, it gives CAWSVSTSTDTQYF.

V gene TRBV15 combines with J gene TRBJ2-7; the match to TRBD2 covers 10 bases. There are 15 residues in the CDR3. J was trimmed by 0 bases and V by 3 bases; bases with no gene match: 2. Per the germline V gene, CDR1 is LNHNV and CDR2 is YYDKDF (reference sequence). The CDR3 reads CATSSTSGDSYEQYF. The CDR3 bases are TGTGCCACCAGCAGTACTAGCGGGGACTCCTACGAGCAGTACTTC.

The chain employs TRBV19 and TRBJ2-6, with 9 bases identical to TRBD1. Germline V CDR1 and CDR2: LNHDA, SQIVND (reference sequence). J gave up 12 bases and V 4 bases, and 7 bases lay outside the gene matches. This CDR3 contains 14 residues. Here the CDR3 DNA reads TGTGCCAGTAGTACCCGGACAGGGGAGAGCGTCCTGACTTTC. Amino acid sequence: CASSTRTGESVLTF.

The genes are TRBV7-9 and TRBJ1-2, with TRBD1 identical over 8 bases. V gave up 5 bases and J gave up 1 base; unmatched junction bases: 9. Germline CDR1 and CDR2: SEHNR and FQNEAQ (reference sequence). The CDR3 runs to 16 residues. The CDR3 bases are TGTGCCAGCAGCAACTCTACAGGGGGTTATAACTATGGCTACACCTTC. It translates to CASSNSTGGYNYGYTF.

The chain uses TRBV5-1 and TRBJ2-3, with 9 positions matching TRBD1. The CDR3 is 14 residues long. Germline CDR1 reads SGHRS; CDR2 reads YFSETQ. V was pared by 4 bases and J by 5 bases, with 5 bases of the junction left unmatched. The CDR3 loop reads CASSPGTGIDTQYF. CDR3 nucleotides: TGCGCCAGCAGCCCGGGGACAGGGATAGATACGCAGTATTTT.

The chain has TRBV5-1 and TRBJ1-2; tentative D call: TRBD1 (6 bases). The CDR3 has 14 amino acids. In germline, CDR1 is SGHRS, CDR2 YFSETQ. V lost 0 bases and J 6 bases, leaving 12 bases between the germline ends. The CDR3 loop reads CASSLATGPNGYTF. The CDR3 DNA is TGCGCCAGCAGCTTGGCGACAGGCCCCAATGGCTACACCTTC.

The genes are TRBV6-1 and TRBJ1-1, with D tentatively TRBD1 (6 bases). The germline V gene has CDR1 MNHNS and CDR2 SASEGT. The length of the CDR3 is 14 residues. V gave up 6 bases and J gave up 0 bases, with 11 bases separating them. The CDR3 loop is CASRQQGMNTEAFF. CDR3 bases: TGTGCCAGCAGACAACAGGGAATGAACACTGAAGCTTTCTTT.

This clone has only one observation. The V gene is TRBV6-6, the J gene TRBJ1-6; D uncertain. The germline CDR1 and CDR2 sequences are MNHNY and SVGAGI (reference sequence). V lost 6 bases, J lost 10 bases, and 10 bases lay in between. This CDR3 comprises 12 residues. The CDR3 region has the DNA TGTGCCAGCAGAAGACAAACCTCACCCCTCCACTTT. Translating it yields CASRRQTSPLHF.